This TCR beta chain was identified during a study of CD8 T cells in Susac syndrome. This CDR3 is built from 16 residues. The germline V gene has CDR1 MNHEY and CDR2 SMNVEV (reference sequence). The V end was cut by 4 bases, the J end by 1 base, with 13 bases between. RNA amounts of about 0.45 to 1 ug underwent reverse transcription with random hexamers. TCRdb reprocessed the immunoSEQ multiplex PCR reads via MiXCR and lists one record per CDR3 protein. Here the sample spans about 430,000 distinct CDR3 sequences, about 85% being singletons. The material sequenced was CD8+ T cells from PBMCs. The source of this sequence is a human donor with multiple sclerosis. The chain combines TRBV27 with TRBJ2-2; D gene unclear. The CDR3: CASSSWTERNTGELFF. The DNA of the CDR3 is TGTGCCAGCAGTTCCTGGACGGAGAGGAACACCGGGGAGCTGTTTTTT.